These T cell receptor beta chains were read from a single sample in a study of T cell responses to AZD1222 COVID-19 vaccine. Profiled with immunoSEQ multiplex PCR; TCRdb holds only in-frame clones, not every one. The sample consists of approximately 88,000 clones, roughly nine tenths of them appearing once. The sample here was peripheral blood, taken 28 days after the second AZD1222 dose. Source of these receptors: an adult who received the AZD1222 COVID-19 vaccine. CDR3s include the opening cysteine and the closing phenylalanine or tryptophan. A D gene is named only where the DNA matches it firmly. Not every row has a clone size; where given, it reads once, few, many or a size class.

size,length,J,D,V,DNA,CDR3
NA,15,TRBJ2-1,NA,TRBV5-6,TGTGCCAGCATTCTGCTGGGACAAAGGTACAATGAGCAGTTCTTC,CASILLGQRYNEQFF
NA,15,TRBJ1-5,NA,TRBV2,TGTGCCAGCAACACCGGGATAACGGCAAATCAGCCCCAGCATTTT,CASNTGITANQPQHF
NA,16,TRBJ1-2,NA,TRBV10-1,TGCGCCAGCAGTGAGTCTCTGGACAGAACCTCCTATGGCTACACCTTC,CASSESLDRTSYGYTF
NA,18,TRBJ2-3,TRBD1,TRBV18,TGTGCCAGCTCACCCTACCCCCGACAGGGGACAAGCACAGATACGCAGTATTTT,CASSPYPRQGTSTDTQYF
NA,15,TRBJ1-1,TRBD1,TRBV2,TGTGCCAGTCCGAGAACAGGGGGCAGCGGCACTGAAGCTTTCTTT,CASPRTGGSGTEAFF
NA,15,TRBJ1-5,NA,TRBV4-1,TGCGCCAGCAGCCCAAACAGGTTTAGCAATCAGCCCCAGCATTTT,CASSPNRFSNQPQHF
NA,15,TRBJ1-3,TRBD1,TRBV3-1/TRBV3-2,TGTGCCAGCAGCCAATTCGCAGGGGGCGAAAACACCATATATTTT,CASSQFAGGENTIYF
few,14,TRBJ1-5,NA,TRBV2,TGTGCCAGCAGTGACCAGGGTTCCCATCAGCCCCAGCATTTT,CASSDQGSHQPQHF
once,14,TRBJ2-5,NA,TRBV3-1/TRBV3-2,TGTGCCAGCAGCCAAGATCGGGGACGTTTAGCCCAGTACTTC,CASSQDRGRLAQYF
NA,15,TRBJ1-6,TRBD1,TRBV7-9,TGTGCCAGCACCAGGGGGAGCTCCTATAATTCACCCCTCCACTTT,CASTRGSSYNSPLHF
NA,12,TRBJ1-4,NA,TRBV19,TGTGCCAGTACGGGGGTAGGTGAAAAACTGTTTTTT,CASTGVGEKLFF
NA,14,TRBJ1-1,NA,TRBV15,TGTGCCACTAGGGGTTCGACCTCGAACACTGAAGCTTTCTTT,CATRGSTSNTEAFF
NA,14,TRBJ1-2,NA,TRBV2,TGTGCCAGCAGTGAAGGGTCCACTAACTATGGCTACACCTTC,CASSEGSTNYGYTF
NA,13,TRBJ2-5,NA,TRBV7-2,TGTGCCAGCGCAAAGGGGTACCAAGAGACCCAGTACTTC,CASAKGYQETQYF
NA,13,TRBJ1-5,NA,TRBV3-1/TRBV3-2,TGTGCCAGCAGCCAAGATTTAAGGCAGCCCCAGCATTTT,CASSQDLRQPQHF
NA,14,TRBJ1-1,NA,TRBV2,TGTGCCAGCAGGACGTTGGACAGTAACACTGAAGCTTTCTTT,CASRTLDSNTEAFF
NA,14,TRBJ1-4,NA,TRBV7-9,TGTGCCAGCAGCTTAGGGGTAGGAGATGAAAAACTGTTTTTT,CASSLGVGDEKLFF
NA,12,TRBJ2-3,NA,TRBV12-3/TRBV12-4,TGTGCCAGCAGGCAACGATCAGATACGCAGTATTTT,CASRQRSDTQYF
NA,13,TRBJ1-1,NA,TRBV29-1,TGCAGCGCCCGTTGGCAGGGAGGGACTGAAGCTTTCTTT,CSARWQGGTEAFF
NA,15,TRBJ2-1,TRBD1,TRBV5-1,TGCGCCAGCAGCTTGATTTTACAGGGGGAAAATGAGCAGTTCTTC,CASSLILQGENEQFF
NA,14,TRBJ1-1,TRBD1,TRBV5-4,TGTGCCAGCAGCTTACAGGGGGGGAACACTGAAGCTTTCTTT,CASSLQGGNTEAFF
NA,14,TRBJ2-7,NA,TRBV3-1/TRBV3-2,TGTGCCAGCAGCCCCTTGAGCACCAGCTACGAGCAGTACTTC,CASSPLSTSYEQYF
NA,13,TRBJ1-1,NA,TRBV25-1,TGTGCCAGCAGTATTCAAATGAACACTGAAGCTTTCTTT,CASSIQMNTEAFF
NA,14,TRBJ2-7,TRBD1,TRBV7-3,TGTGCCAGCAGCGCGGGACAGGGGGCGAGGGAGCAGTACTTC,CASSAGQGAREQYF
NA,14,TRBJ2-5,TRBD2,TRBV7-9,TGTGCCAGCAGCTTACTAGCGGCAAAAGAGACCCAGTACTTC,CASSLLAAKETQYF
NA,10,TRBJ2-1,NA,TRBV29-1,TGCAGCCTTCCCGTGGATGAGCAGTTCTTC,CSLPVDEQFF
NA,15,TRBJ2-4,NA,TRBV11-2,TGTGCCAGCAGCTTACAGGGACTAGCCAAAAACATTCAGTACTTC,CASSLQGLAKNIQYF
NA,15,TRBJ2-1,NA,TRBV14,TGTGCCAGCAGCCAAGTCAGGGGGGTCTACAATGAGCAGTTCTTC,CASSQVRGVYNEQFF
NA,15,TRBJ2-1,NA,TRBV5-1,TGCGCCAGCAGCTTGGCCGGGCAGGGGAGGAATGAGCAGTTCTTC,CASSLAGQGRNEQFF
NA,13,TRBJ2-2,NA,TRBV7-9,TGTGCCAGCAGGGGATTCGACACCGGGGAGCTGTTTTTT,CASRGFDTGELFF
NA,11,TRBJ2-1,NA,TRBV2,TGTGGAGGGGCAATATACAATGAGCAGTTCTTC,CGGAIYNEQFF
NA,12,TRBJ2-5,NA,TRBV7-2,TGTGCCAGTACCTTGAGCCGGGAGACCCAGTACTTC,CASTLSRETQYF
NA,13,TRBJ2-7,NA,TRBV3-1/TRBV3-2,TGTGCCAGCAGCCAAGACGGGGTCTACGAGCAGTACTTC,CASSQDGVYEQYF
NA,14,TRBJ1-1,NA,TRBV30,TGTGCCTGGGGAAGAGAAAGAATGAACACTGAAGCTTTCTTT,CAWGRERMNTEAFF